This is a list of T cell receptor beta chains from one sample in a study of cytomegalovirus exposure and HLA in healthy donors. Method: immunoSEQ multiplex PCR; TCRdb's copy keeps in-frame clones and lacks some. This table has 150,000 to 200,000 clones, roughly 85% appearing once. Input material: PBMCs. All receptors derive from a woman in her thirties in good health and CMV-seropositive. The CDR3 runs from the conserved cysteine through the conserved F or W. The order of the fields is CDR3 protein, CDR3 DNA, D gene, J gene, clone size, CDR3 length, V gene. The D gene is left open where the match is weak. Expanded clones are given a class, and other clones once, few, many or no size at all.

CASSGGPHTYEQYF,TGTGCCAGCAGCGGGGGGCCTCATACCTACGAGCAGTACTTC,-,TRBJ2-7,-,14,TRBV9
CAARTGNDGYTF,TGTGCCGCCAGGACAGGTAACGATGGCTACACCTTC,TRBD1,TRBJ1-2,-,12,TRBV10-3
CASSYQGWDTEAFF,TGTGCCAGCAGCTATCAGGGGTGGGACACTGAAGCTTTCTTT,-,TRBJ1-1,-,14,TRBV7-8
CASSLEHRYGYTF,TGTGCCAGCAGCTTAGAACATCGCTATGGCTACACCTTC,-,TRBJ1-2,-,13,TRBV7-2
CASSGQGNSPLHF,TGTGCCAGCTCGGGACAGGGTAATTCACCCCTCCACTTT,TRBD1,TRBJ1-6,-,13,TRBV18
CASSFSLAPDTQYF,TGTGCCAGCAGCTTTTCACTAGCGCCAGATACGCAGTATTTT,TRBD2,TRBJ2-3,-,14,TRBV11-2
CASSSVGEVQFF,TGTGCCAGCAGCTCAGTGGGGGAGGTCCAGTTCTTC,-,TRBJ2-1,-,12,TRBV7-8
CAVKGGPPGLHEQYF,TGTGCCGTAAAGGGGGGGCCCCCGGGCTTGCACGAGCAGTACTTC,-,TRBJ2-7,-,15,TRBV2
CASRPRQGPYNEQFF,TGTGCCAGCAGGCCCCGACAGGGCCCCTACAATGAGCAGTTCTTC,TRBD1,TRBJ2-1,-,15,TRBV5-4
CASSLAIGSGFIGTGELFF,TGTGCCAGCAGCTTAGCGATTGGTAGCGGGTTTATCGGCACCGGGGAGCTGTTTTTT,TRBD2,TRBJ2-2,-,19,TRBV7-2
CASSQGVTGNYGYTF,TGTGCCAGCAGCCAAGGTGTTACAGGAAATTATGGCTACACCTTC,-,TRBJ1-2,-,15,TRBV4-2
CSPRGTSGEPFF,TGCAGCCCCAGGGGGACTAGCGGCGAGCCGTTCTTC,TRBD2,TRBJ2-1,-,12,TRBV29-1
CASSPRGSFYEQYF,TGTGCCAGCAGCCCAAGGGGGTCCTTCTACGAGCAGTACTTC,-,TRBJ2-7,-,14,TRBV2
CASRDLRDSRHEQFF,TGTGCCAGCAGGGACCTCCGGGACAGCCGGCATGAGCAGTTCTTC,TRBD1,TRBJ2-1,-,15,TRBV5-4
CASSREAADTQYF,TGTGCCAGCAGCCGGGAAGCGGCAGATACGCAGTATTTT,-,TRBJ2-3,-,13,TRBV11-3
CASSPQGSGGMETQYF,TGTGCCAGCAGCCCCCAGGGTAGCGGGGGGATGGAGACCCAGTACTTC,TRBD2,TRBJ2-5,-,16,TRBV4-2
CASSLRLARTVNTGELFF,TGCGCCAGCAGCTTAAGACTAGCGCGAACGGTAAACACCGGGGAGCTGTTTTTT,TRBD2,TRBJ2-2,-,18,TRBV5-1
CASAGTGSYEQYF,TGTGCCAGCGCCGGGACAGGCTCCTACGAGCAGTACTTC,TRBD1,TRBJ2-7,-,13,TRBV9
CASSEGGSFYGYTF,TGTGCCAGCAGTGAAGGGGGCAGCTTCTATGGCTACACCTTC,-,TRBJ1-2,-,14,TRBV6-1
CASSPGQGEQFF,TGCGCCAGCAGCCCTGGACAGGGCGAGCAGTTCTTC,TRBD1,TRBJ2-1,-,12,TRBV4-1
CASRGTGGGNTIYF,TGTGCCAGCAGAGGGACAGGTGGTGGAAACACCATATATTTT,TRBD1,TRBJ1-3,-,14,TRBV25-1
CASSLTGESTYEQYF,TGTGCCAGCAGCTTGACAGGGGAGAGCACCTACGAGCAGTACTTC,TRBD1,TRBJ2-7,-,15,TRBV7-6
CASSFTAGIYGYTF,TGTGCCAGCAGCTTTACAGCAGGGATCTATGGCTACACCTTC,-,TRBJ1-2,-,14,TRBV5-4
CASSPGTSGGYEQYF,TGTGCCAGCAGTCCTGGGACTAGCGGGGGTTACGAGCAGTACTTC,TRBD2,TRBJ2-7,once,15,TRBV6-5
CASSSFVARPEAFF,TGTGCCAGCAGCTCATTCGTAGCGAGACCTGAAGCTTTCTTT,-,TRBJ1-1,once,14,TRBV7-8
CASTTTGGLGYNEQFF,TGCGCCAGCACCACTACGGGCGGACTAGGTTACAATGAGCAGTTCTTC,TRBD2,TRBJ2-1,few,16,TRBV4-1
CASSLRGENTEAFF,TGCGCCAGCAGTCTCCGGGGAGAAAACACTGAAGCTTTCTTT,-,TRBJ1-1,-,14,TRBV5-1
CASSPRGGGTYNEQFF,TGTGCCAGCAGCCCGAGGGGCGGGGGGACCTACAATGAGCAGTTCTTC,TRBD2,TRBJ2-1,-,16,TRBV9